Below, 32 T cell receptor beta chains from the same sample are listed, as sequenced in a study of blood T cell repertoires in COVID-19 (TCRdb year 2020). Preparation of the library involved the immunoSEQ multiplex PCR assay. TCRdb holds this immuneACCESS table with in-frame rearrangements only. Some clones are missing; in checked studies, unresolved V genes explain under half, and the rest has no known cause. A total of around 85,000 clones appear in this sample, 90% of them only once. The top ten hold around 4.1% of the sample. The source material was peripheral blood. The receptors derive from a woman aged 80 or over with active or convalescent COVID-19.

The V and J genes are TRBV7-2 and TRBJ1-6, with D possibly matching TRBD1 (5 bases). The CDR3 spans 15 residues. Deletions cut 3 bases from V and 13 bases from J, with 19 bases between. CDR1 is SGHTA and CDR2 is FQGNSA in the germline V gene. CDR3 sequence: CASSLVQAVGGPLHF. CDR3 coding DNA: TGTGCCAGCAGCTTGGTACAGGCGGTTGGTGGGCCCCTCCACTTT.

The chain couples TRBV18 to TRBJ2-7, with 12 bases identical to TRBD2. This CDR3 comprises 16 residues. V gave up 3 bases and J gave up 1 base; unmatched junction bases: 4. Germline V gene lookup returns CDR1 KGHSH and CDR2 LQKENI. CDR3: CASSPRGLAGSYEQYF. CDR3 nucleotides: TGTGCCAGCTCACCCCGAGGACTAGCGGGGTCCTACGAGCAGTACTTC.

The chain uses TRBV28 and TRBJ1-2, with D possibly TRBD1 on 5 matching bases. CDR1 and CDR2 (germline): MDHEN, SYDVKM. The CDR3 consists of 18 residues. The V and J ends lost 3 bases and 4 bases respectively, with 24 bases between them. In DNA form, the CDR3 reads TGTGCCAGCAGTTTCCAACAGGCTGAACTTATAAGGGGCTATGGCTACACCTTC. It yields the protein CASSFQQAELIRGYGYTF.

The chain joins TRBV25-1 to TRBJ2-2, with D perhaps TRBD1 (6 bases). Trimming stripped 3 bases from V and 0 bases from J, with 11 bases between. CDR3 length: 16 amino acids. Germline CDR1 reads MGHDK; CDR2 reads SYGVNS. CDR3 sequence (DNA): TGTGCCAGCAGTGATCCCGGGACAACGAACACCGGGGAGCTGTTTTTT. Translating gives CASSDPGTTNTGELFF.

CDR3 nucleotides: TGTGCCAGCAGCCAAGGGCCGGGACTAGCGGGTTATGTGGGGGGGGAGCAGTACTTC. Protein sequence: CASSQGPGLAGYVGGEQYF. This chain uses TRBV3-1 (or the pseudogene TRBV3-2) with TRBJ2-7, with 12 bases aligning to TRBD2. The CDR3 has 19 residues. The germline gives CDR1 LGHDT, CDR2 YNNKEL (reference sequence). J lost 7 bases, V lost 1 base, and 17 bases had no gene match.

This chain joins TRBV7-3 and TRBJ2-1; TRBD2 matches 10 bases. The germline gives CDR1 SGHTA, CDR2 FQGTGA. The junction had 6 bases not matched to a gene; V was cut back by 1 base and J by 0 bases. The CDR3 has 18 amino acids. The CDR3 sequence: CASSLSGTSASSYNEQFF. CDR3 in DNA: TGTGCCAGCAGCTTAAGTGGGACTAGCGCCTCCTCCTACAATGAGCAGTTCTTC.

CDR3 DNA: TGTGCCAGTACCACAGGGTTCGGGAACACTGAAGCTTTCTTT. It encodes CASTTGFGNTEAFF. The chain links TRBV19 to TRBJ1-1; TRBD1 might be the D (6 bases). CDR3 length: 14 amino acids. The germline V and J ends were trimmed by 7 bases and 1 base, with 13 bases remaining between them. Germline V lookup: CDR1 LNHDA, CDR2 SQIVND (reference sequence). Filled out from reference TRBV19 and TRBJ1-1, the complete variable domain reads DGGITQSPKYLFRKEGQNVTLSCEQNLNHDAMYWYRQDPGQGLRLIYYSQIVNDFQKGDIAEGYSVSREKKESFPLTVTSAQKNPTAFYLCASTTGFGNTEAFFGQGTRLTVV.

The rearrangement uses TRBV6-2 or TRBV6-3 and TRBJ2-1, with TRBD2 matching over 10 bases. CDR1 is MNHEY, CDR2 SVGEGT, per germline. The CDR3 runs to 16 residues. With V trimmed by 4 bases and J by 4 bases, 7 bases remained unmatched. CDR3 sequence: CASSSPLAGDYNEQFF. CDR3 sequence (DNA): TGTGCCAGCAGTTCACCTCTAGCGGGGGATTACAATGAGCAGTTCTTC.

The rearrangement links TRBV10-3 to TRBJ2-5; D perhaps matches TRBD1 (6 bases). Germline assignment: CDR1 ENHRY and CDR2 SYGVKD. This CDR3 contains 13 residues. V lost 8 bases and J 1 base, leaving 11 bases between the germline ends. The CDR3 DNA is TGTGCCATCCGTGGGACACTCCAAGAGACCCAGTACTTC. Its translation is CAIRGTLQETQYF.

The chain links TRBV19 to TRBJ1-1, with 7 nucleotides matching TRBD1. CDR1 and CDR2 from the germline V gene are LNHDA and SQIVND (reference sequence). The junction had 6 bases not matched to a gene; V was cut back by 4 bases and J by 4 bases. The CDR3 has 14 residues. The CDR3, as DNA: TGTGCCAGTAGTAGGTGGCAGGGGGTCACTGAAGCTTTCTTT. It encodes CASSRWQGVTEAFF.

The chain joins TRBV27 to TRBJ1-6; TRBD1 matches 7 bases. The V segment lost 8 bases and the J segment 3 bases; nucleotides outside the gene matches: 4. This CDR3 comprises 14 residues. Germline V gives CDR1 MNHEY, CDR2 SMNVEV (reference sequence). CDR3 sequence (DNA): TGTGCCAGCTCCGACAGGGTCTATAATTCACCCCTCCACTTT. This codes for CASSDRVYNSPLHF.

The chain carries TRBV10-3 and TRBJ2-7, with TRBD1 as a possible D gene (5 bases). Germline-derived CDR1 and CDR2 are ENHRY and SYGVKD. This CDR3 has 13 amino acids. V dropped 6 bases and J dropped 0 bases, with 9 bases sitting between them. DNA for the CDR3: TGTGCCATCAGGACAGTCAGCTCCTACGAGCAGTACTTC. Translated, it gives CAIRTVSSYEQYF.

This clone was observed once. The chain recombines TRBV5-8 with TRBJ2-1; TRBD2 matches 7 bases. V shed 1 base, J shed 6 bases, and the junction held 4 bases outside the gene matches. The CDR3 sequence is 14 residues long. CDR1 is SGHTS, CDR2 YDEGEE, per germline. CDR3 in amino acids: CASSLFQRGNEQFF. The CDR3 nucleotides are TGTGCCAGCAGCTTGTTCCAGCGGGGCAATGAGCAGTTCTTC.

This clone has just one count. The CDR3 nucleotides read TGTGCCAGCAGTCGCAAAAACACCTGGACTAGTCCGTTCTTC. Its protein is CASSRKNTWTSPFF. J is TRBJ2-1 and V is TRBV28; 7 nucleotides agree with TRBD2. Trimming at V came to 5 bases and at J to 15 bases, leaving 16 bases not matched to a gene. The CDR3 extends over 14 amino acids. Germline V gene lookup returns CDR1 MDHEN and CDR2 SYDVKM.

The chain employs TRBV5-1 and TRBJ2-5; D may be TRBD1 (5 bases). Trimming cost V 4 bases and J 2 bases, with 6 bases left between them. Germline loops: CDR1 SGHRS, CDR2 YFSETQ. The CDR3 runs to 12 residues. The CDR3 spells CASSRQQETQYF. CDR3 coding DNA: TGCGCCAGCAGCCGACAGCAAGAGACCCAGTACTTC.

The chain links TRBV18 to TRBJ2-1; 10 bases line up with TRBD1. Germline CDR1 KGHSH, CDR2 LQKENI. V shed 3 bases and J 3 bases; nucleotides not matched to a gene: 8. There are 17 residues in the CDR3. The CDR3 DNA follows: TGTGCCAGCTCACCGCAGGACAGGGGGTCCTACTACAATGAGCAGTTCTTC. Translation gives CASSPQDRGSYYNEQFF.

The CDR3 DNA sequence: TGTGCCAGCAGCCAAGCCGCGGGACAGAAAAATGAAAAACTGTTTTTT. Residues: CASSQAAGQKNEKLFF. The chain has TRBV4-2 and TRBJ1-4, with TRBD1 identical over 7 bases. The V gene's germline CDR1 is LGHNA and CDR2 YNFKEQ. Losses at the gene ends were 1 base for V and 5 bases for J; bases not matched to a gene: 7. The CDR3 spans 16 residues.

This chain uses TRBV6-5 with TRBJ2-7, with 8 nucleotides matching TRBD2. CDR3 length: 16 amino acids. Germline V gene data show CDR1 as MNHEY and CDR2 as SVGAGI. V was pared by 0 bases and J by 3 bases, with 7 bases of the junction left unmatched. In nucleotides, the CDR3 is TGTGCCAGCAGTTACTCCTTACTAGCGGAGAACTACGAGCAGTACTTC. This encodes CASSYSLLAENYEQYF.

The chain's CDR3 is CASSRLAGAEETQYF. CDR3 in DNA: TGTGCCAGCTCACGACTAGCGGGAGCTGAAGAGACCCAGTACTTC. This chain uses TRBV18 with TRBJ2-5; the match to TRBD2 covers 12 bases. The CDR3 is made up of 15 amino acids. Looked up from germline, CDR1 is KGHSH and CDR2 is LQKENI. After removal of 4 bases from V and 3 bases from J, the junction contained 3 bases not matched to a gene.

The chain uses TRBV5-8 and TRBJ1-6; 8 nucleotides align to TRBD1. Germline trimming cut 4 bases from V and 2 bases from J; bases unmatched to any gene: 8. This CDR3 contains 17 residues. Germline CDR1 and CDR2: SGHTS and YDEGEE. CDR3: CASSHLQGGPYNSPLHF. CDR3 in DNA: TGTGCCAGCAGCCACCTACAGGGGGGCCCCTATAATTCACCCCTCCACTTT.

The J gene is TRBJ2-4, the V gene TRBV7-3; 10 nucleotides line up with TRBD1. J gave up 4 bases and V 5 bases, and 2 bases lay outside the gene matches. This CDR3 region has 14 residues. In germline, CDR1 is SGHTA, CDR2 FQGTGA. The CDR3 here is CASSQGQGKNIQYF. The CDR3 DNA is TGTGCCAGCAGCCAGGGACAGGGGAAAAACATTCAGTACTTC. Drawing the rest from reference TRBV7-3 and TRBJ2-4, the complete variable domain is GAGVSQTPSNKVTEKGKYVELRCDPISGHTALYWYRQSLGQGPEFLIYFQGTGAADDSGLPNDRFFAVRPEGSVSTLKIQRTERGDSAVYLCASSQGQGKNIQYFGAGTRLSVL.

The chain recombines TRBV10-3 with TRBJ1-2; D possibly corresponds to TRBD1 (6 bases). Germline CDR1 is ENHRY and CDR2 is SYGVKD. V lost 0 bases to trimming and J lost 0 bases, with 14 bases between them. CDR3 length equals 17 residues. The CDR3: CAISESYREITNYGYTF. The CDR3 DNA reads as TGTGCCATCAGTGAGTCGTACAGGGAAATTACTAACTATGGCTACACCTTC.

CDR3 in amino acids: CASSFRDRGSNQPQHF. As DNA, the CDR3 is TGTGCCAGCAGTTTTCGGGACAGGGGTAGCAATCAGCCCCAGCATTTT. The chain combines TRBV28 with TRBJ1-5, with 10 bases lining up with TRBD1. The CDR3 loop spans 16 amino acids. Germline assignment: CDR1 MDHEN and CDR2 SYDVKM. Trimming took 3 bases from V and 0 from J; bases not matched to a gene: 2.

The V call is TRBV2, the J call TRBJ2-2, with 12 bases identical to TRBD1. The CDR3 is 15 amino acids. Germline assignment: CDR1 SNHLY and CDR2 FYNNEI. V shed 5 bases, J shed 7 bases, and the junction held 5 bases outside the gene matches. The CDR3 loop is CASSFGTGGIGELFF. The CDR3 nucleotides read TGTGCCAGCAGTTTCGGGACAGGGGGCATCGGGGAGCTGTTTTTT.

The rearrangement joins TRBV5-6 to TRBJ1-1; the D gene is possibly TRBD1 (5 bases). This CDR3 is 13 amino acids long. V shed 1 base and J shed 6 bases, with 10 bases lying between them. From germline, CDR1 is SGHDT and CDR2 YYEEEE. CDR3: CASSLSGYAEAFF. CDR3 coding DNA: TGTGCCAGCAGCTTGTCAGGGTACGCTGAAGCTTTCTTT.

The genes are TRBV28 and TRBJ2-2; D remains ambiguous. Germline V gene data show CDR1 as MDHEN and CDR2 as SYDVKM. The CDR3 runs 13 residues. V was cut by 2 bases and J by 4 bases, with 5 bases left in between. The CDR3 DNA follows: TGTGCCAGCAGTTTACTCCGCACCGGGGAGCTGTTTTTT. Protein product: CASSLLRTGELFF.

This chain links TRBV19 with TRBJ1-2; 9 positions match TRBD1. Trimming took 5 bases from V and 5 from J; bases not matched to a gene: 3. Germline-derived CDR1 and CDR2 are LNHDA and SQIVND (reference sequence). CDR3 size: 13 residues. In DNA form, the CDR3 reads TGTGCCAGTAGTCGGGACAGGGAATATGGCTACACCTTC. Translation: CASSRDREYGYTF.

CDR3 sequence reads: CASSPGLYTYEQYF. The CDR3 DNA reads as TGTGCCAGCAGCCCAGGACTCTACACCTACGAGCAGTACTTC. This rearrangement joins TRBV9 to TRBJ2-7; D is perhaps TRBD2 (5 bases). V was clipped by 4 bases and J by 2 bases, with 13 bases between them. Germline-derived CDR1 and CDR2 are SGDLS and YYNGEE. The CDR3 extends over 14 amino acids.

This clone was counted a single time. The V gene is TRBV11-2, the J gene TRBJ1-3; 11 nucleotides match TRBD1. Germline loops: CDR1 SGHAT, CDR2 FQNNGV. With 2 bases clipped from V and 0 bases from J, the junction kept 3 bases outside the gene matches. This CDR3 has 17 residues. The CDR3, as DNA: TGTGCCAGCAGCTTAAGGACAGGGGGCGCCTCTGGAAACACCATATATTTT. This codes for CASSLRTGGASGNTIYF.

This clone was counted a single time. CDR3 region: CASSGGQGTYEQYF. In DNA, the CDR3 is TGTGCCAGCAGCGGGGGGCAGGGTACCTACGAGCAGTACTTC. The chain couples TRBV6-5 to TRBJ2-7; D may be TRBD2 (7 bases). From germline, CDR1 is MNHEY and CDR2 SVGAGI. Deletions cut 6 bases from V and 2 bases from J, with 14 bases between. This CDR3 comprises 14 residues.

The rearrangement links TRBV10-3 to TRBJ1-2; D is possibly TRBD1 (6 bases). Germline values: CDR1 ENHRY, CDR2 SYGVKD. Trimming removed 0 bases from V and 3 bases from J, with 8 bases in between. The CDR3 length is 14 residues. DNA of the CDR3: TGTGCCATCAGTGAGTCGGGGGCCGACTATGGCTACACCTTC. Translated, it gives CAISESGADYGYTF.

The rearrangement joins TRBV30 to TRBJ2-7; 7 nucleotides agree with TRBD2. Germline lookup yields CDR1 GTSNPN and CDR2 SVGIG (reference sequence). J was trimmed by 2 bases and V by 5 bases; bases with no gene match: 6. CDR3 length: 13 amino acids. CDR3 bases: TGTGCCTGGGGCTCCGGACTAGCCTACGAGCAGTACTTC. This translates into CAWGSGLAYEQYF.